This T cell receptor (beta chain) stems from a study of cytomegalovirus exposure and HLA in healthy donors. In regard to this clone: Its antigen is still unknown.

This CDR3 is built from 14 residues. Per the germline V gene, CDR1 is KGHSY and CDR2 is FQNENV. V dropped 0 bases and J dropped 6 bases, with 11 bases sitting between them. Both 60 Vbeta primers and 13 Jbeta primers went into the PCR. Profiling relied on immunoSEQ multiplex PCR, and the TCRdb table lists in-frame clones only, not all of them. The data contain about 170,000 clones, roughly 85% of them singletons. Findings and caveats of the study: A later analysis appeared to link common viral pathogens to several of the most significant clusters. The dataset shows that most TCR sequences were rare, while some public TCRs occurred in many donors. A later analysis revealed that TCR association rates differed between HLA loci, peaking at DRB1 and bottoming out at HLA-C. A few chains linked to CMV were shown in vitro to be specific for CMV antigens.

This clonotype originated in a man aged 25-45 years in good health and CMV-seropositive. Sequencing input: PBMCs. The V call is TRBV16, the J call TRBJ1-1; D is undetermined. The CDR3 DNA is TGTGCCAGCAGCCAATCCACAGTGCAATCTGAAGCTTTCTTT. It yields the protein CASSQSTVQSEAFF.